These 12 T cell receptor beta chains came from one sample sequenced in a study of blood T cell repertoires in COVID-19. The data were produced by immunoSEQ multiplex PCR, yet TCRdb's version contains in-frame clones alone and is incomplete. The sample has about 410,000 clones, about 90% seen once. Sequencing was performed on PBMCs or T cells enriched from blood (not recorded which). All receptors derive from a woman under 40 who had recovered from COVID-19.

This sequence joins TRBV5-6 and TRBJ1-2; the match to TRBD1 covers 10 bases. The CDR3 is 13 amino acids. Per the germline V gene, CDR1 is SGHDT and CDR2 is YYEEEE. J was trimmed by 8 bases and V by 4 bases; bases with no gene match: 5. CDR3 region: CASSPTGGGGYTF. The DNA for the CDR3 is TGTGCCAGCAGCCCGACAGGGGGCGGGGGCTACACCTTC. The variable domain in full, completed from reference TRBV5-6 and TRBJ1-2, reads DAGVTQSPTHLIKTRGQQVTLRCSPKSGHDTVSWYQQALGQGPQFIFQYYEEEERQRGNFPDRFSGHQFPNYSSELNVNALLLGDSALYLCASSPTGGGGYTFGSGTRLTVV.

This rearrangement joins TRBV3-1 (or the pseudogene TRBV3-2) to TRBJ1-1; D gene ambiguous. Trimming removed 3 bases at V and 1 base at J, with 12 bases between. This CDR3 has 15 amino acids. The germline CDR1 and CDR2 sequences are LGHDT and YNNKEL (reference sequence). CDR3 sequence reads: CASSHKAVTNTEAFF. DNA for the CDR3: TGTGCCAGCAGCCATAAGGCGGTCACGAACACTGAAGCTTTCTTT.

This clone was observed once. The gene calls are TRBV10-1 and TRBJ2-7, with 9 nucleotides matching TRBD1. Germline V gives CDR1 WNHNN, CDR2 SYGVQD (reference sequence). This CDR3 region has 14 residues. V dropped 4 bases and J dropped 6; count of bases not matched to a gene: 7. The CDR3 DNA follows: TGCGCCAGCAGTGGGACCGGGACAGGGTTCGAGCAGTACTTC. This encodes CASSGTGTGFEQYF.

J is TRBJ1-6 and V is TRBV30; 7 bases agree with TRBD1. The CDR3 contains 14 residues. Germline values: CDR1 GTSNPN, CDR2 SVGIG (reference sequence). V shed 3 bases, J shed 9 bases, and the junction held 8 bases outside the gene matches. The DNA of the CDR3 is TGTGCCTGGAGCACCGGGACAGTACTTTCACCCCTCCACTTT. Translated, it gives CAWSTGTVLSPLHF.

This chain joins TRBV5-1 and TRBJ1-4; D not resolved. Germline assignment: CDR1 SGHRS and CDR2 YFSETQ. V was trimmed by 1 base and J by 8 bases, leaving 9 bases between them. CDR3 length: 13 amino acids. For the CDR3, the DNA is TGCGCCAGCAGCTTGAAGATAGAGGAAAAACTGTTTTTT. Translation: CASSLKIEEKLFF.

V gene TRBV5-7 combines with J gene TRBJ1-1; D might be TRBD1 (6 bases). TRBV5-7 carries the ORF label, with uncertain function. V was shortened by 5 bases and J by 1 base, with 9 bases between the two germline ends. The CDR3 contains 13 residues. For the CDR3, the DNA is TGTGCCAGCAGGATGACAGGGAACACTGAAGCTTTCTTT. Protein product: CASRMTGNTEAFF.

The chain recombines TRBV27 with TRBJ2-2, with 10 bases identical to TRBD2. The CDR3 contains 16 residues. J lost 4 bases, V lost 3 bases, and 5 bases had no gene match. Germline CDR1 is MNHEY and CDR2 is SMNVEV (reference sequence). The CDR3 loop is CASSLASGSVTGELFF. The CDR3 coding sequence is TGTGCCAGCAGTTTGGCTAGCGGGAGTGTCACCGGGGAGCTGTTTTTT.

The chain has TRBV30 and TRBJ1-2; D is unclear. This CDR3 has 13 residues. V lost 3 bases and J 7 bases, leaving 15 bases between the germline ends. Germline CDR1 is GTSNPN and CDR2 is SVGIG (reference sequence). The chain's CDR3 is CAWSSGGPGGYTF. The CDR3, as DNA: TGTGCCTGGAGCTCCGGAGGCCCGGGTGGCTACACCTTC.

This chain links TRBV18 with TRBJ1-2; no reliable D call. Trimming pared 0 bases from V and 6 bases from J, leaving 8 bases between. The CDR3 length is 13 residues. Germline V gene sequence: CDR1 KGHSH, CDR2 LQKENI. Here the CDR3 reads CASSPPVRDGYTF. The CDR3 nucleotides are TGTGCCAGCTCACCACCGGTTCGAGATGGCTACACCTTC.

CDR3: CASSPIQGNTEAFF. In DNA, the CDR3 is TGTGCCAGCAGCCCCATACAGGGGAACACTGAAGCTTTCTTT. The chain has TRBV7-6 and TRBJ1-1, with D perhaps matching TRBD1 (6 bases). The CDR3 covers 14 residues. Trimming pared 5 bases from V and 1 base from J, leaving 11 bases between. Germline CDR1 and CDR2: SGHVS and FNYEAQ.

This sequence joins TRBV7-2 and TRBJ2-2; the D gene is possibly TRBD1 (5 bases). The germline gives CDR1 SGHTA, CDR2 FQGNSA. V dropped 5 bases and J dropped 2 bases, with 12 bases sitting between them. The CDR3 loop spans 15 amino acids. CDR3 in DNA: TGTGCCAGCAGCCCGGACAATCGAAACACCGGGGAGCTGTTTTTT. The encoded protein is CASSPDNRNTGELFF.

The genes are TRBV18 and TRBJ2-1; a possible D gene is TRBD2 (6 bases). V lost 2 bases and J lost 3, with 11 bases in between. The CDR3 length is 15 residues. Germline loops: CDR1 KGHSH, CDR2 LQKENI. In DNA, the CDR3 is TGTGCCAGCTCACCAACGGGGGACTTCTACAATGAGCAGTTCTTC. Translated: CASSPTGDFYNEQFF.